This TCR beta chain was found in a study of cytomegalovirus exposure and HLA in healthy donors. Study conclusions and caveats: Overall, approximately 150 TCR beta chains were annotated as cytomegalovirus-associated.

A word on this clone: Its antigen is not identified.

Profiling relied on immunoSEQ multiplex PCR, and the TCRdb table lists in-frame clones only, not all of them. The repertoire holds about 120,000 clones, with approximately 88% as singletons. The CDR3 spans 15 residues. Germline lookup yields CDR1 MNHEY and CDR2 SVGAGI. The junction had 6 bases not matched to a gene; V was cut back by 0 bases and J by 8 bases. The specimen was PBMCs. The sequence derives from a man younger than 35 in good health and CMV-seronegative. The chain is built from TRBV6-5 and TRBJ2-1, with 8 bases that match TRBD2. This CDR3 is CASSYSAGVPDEQFF. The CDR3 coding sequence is TGTGCCAGCAGTTACTCAGCGGGGGTCCCCGATGAGCAGTTCTTC.